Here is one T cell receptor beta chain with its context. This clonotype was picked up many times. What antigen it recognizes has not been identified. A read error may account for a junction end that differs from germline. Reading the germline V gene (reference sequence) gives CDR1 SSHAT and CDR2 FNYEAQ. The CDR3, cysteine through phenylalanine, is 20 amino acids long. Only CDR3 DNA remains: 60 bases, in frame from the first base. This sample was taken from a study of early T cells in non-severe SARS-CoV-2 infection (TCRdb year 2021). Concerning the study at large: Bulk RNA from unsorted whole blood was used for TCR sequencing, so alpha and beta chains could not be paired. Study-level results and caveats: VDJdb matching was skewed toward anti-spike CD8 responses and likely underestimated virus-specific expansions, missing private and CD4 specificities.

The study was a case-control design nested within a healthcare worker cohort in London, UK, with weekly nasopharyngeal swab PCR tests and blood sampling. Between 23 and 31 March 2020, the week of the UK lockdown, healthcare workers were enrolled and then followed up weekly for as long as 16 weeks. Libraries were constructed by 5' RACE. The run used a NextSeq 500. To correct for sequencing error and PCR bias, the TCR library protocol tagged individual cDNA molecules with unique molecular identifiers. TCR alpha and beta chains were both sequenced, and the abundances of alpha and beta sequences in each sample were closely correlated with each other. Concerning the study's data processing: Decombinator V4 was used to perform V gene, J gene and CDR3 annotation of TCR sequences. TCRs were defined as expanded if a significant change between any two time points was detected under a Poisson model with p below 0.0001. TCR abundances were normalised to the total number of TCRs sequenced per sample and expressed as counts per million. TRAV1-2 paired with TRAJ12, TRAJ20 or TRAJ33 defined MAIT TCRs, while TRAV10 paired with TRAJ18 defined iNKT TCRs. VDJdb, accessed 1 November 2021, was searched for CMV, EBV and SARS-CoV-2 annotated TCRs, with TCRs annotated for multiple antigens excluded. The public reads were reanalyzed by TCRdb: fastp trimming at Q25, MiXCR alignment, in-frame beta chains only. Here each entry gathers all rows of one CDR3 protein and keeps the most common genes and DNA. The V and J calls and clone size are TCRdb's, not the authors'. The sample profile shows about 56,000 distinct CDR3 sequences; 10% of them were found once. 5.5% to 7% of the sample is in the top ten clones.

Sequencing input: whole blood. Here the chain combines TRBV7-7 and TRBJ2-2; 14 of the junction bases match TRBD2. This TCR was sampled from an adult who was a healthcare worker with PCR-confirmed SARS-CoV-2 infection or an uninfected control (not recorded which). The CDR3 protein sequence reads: CASSSPGLAGGSANTGELFF. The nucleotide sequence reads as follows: TGTGCTAGCAGCTCCCCAGGACTAGCGGGAGGATCCGCGAACACCGGGGAGCTGTTTTTT.